The subject of this entry is one T cell receptor beta chain. Other DNA sequences in the same sample also yield this CDR3. Germline CDR1 LGHDT, CDR2 YNNKEL (reference sequence). The V end lost 1 base, the J end lost 0 bases, and 7 bases lay between the germline ends. The CDR3 runs 15 residues. The data derive from a study of blood T cell repertoires in COVID-19. Across the whole study: Specimens from acute and convalescent COVID-19 originated in the United States, Italy and Spain. T cells, B-cell-depleted T cells, or PBMCs provided the cDNA or gDNA that served as material.

Authors' methods: The assay estimated nucleated cells by amplifying reference gene primers. The table came from immunoSEQ multiplex PCR; TCRdb's copy has only in-frame clones and leaves some out. That table gives V, J and clone size, and the DNA gave D and trimming. The sample includes 90,000 to 140,000 clones, around 86% of them seen just once. The receptor was derived from a man between 50 and 59 years old with acute or convalescent COVID-19. This chain joins TRBV3-1 (or the pseudogene TRBV3-2) and TRBJ1-3; D call uncertain. Sequencing input: peripheral blood. The DNA for the CDR3 is TGTGCCAGCAGCCAAGGTGGTAGCTCTGGAAACACCATATATTTT. This sequence encodes CASSQGGSSGNTIYF.